These 28 T cell receptor beta chains originate from one sample sequenced in a study of T cells in Graves' hyperthyroidism and ophthalmopathy. There were TCR beta CDR3 regions amplified from RNA transcripts. In the first-round RT-PCR of the TCR CDR3, the HTBI primer set was used. TCRdb re-analysed the multiplex PCR reads in MiXCR, keeping a single row per CDR3 protein. Among approximately 610,000 distinct CDR3 sequences listed, over 12% were seen once. Sequenced: blood. Source of these receptors: a woman between 35 and 50 years old with Graves' ophthalmopathy.

The chain employs TRBV4-3 and TRBJ1-5, with TRBD1 matching 9 bases. V lost 2 bases to trimming and J lost 6 bases; unmatched junction nucleotides: 5. CDR3 size: 15 residues. Germline-derived CDR1 and CDR2 are LGHNA and YSLEER. As DNA, the CDR3 is TGCGCCAGCAGCCAAAATACACAGGGGGCTCAGCCCCAGCATTTT. Encoded protein: CASSQNTQGAQPQHF.

The sample holds a few counts of this clonotype. The chain recombines TRBV7-8 with TRBJ2-7; 13 bases fit TRBD2. Germline V gives CDR1 SGHVS, CDR2 FQNEAQ. The CDR3 is made up of 14 amino acids. V trimming: 6 bases; J trimming: 5 bases; junction bases outside the gene matches: 4. The CDR3 protein is CASRFGLAGDEQYF. CDR3 DNA sequence: TGTGCCAGCAGGTTCGGACTAGCGGGAGACGAGCAGTACTTC.

V usage is TRBV19 and J usage is TRBJ2-7; TRBD2 matches at 7 bases. The length of the CDR3 is 13 residues. V gave up 3 bases and J gave up 6 bases; unmatched junction bases: 5. Germline V lookup: CDR1 LNHDA, CDR2 SQIVND (reference sequence). The CDR3 bases are TGTGCCAGTAGTATGGGGGGGTCGAGCGAGCAGTACTTC. This encodes CASSMGGSSEQYF.

In its sample, this clonotype was seen a few times. The chain recombines TRBV12-3 or TRBV12-4 with TRBJ1-2; D possibly corresponds to TRBD1 (6 bases). The CDR3 runs to 14 residues. Trimming pared 2 bases from V and 8 bases from J, leaving 15 bases between. CDR3 amino acids: CASSLILGARGYTF. The CDR3, as DNA: TGTGCCAGCAGTTTAATTCTGGGGGCTAGAGGCTACACCTTC.

This clonotype was detected only a few times. The chain has TRBV5-1 and TRBJ2-2; no definite D call. V shed 8 bases and J shed 3 bases, with 8 bases lying between them. CDR3 length: 12 amino acids. Germline CDR1 and CDR2: SGHRS and YFSETQ. CDR3 DNA sequence: TGCGCCAGTAAGCGCGACACCGGGGAGCTGTTTTTT. It codes for CASKRDTGELFF.

This clonotype was counted a few times. This chain joins TRBV20-1 and TRBJ2-7; D may be TRBD2 (5 bases). V was trimmed by 0 bases and J by 0 bases, leaving 12 bases between them. The CDR3 is made up of 15 amino acids. Germline CDR1 is DFQATT and CDR2 is SNEGSKA (reference sequence). CDR3 amino acids: CSAREEGRSSYEQYF. DNA of the CDR3: TGCAGTGCTAGAGAAGAAGGGAGAAGCTCCTACGAGCAGTACTTC.

This clonotype has at least ten counts. V usage is TRBV11-2 and J usage is TRBJ2-7; 10 nucleotides align to TRBD1. J gave up 0 bases and V 5 bases, and 7 bases lay outside the gene matches. This CDR3 contains 16 residues. Germline V lookup: CDR1 SGHAT, CDR2 FQNNGV. CDR3: CASSHDRGRLSYEQYF. The CDR3 nucleotides read TGTGCCAGCAGCCACGACAGGGGGCGGCTCTCCTACGAGCAGTACTTC. The complete variable domain, with remaining parts taken from reference TRBV11-2 and TRBJ2-7, reads EAGVAQSPRYKIIEKRQSVAFWCNPISGHATLYWYQQILGQGPKLLIQFQNNGVVDDSQLPKDRFSAERLKGVDSTLKIQPAKLEDSAVYLCASSHDRGRLSYEQYFGPGTRLTVT.

There are many counts of this clonotype. The rearrangement links TRBV20-1 to TRBJ1-5; no reliable D call. Germline lookup yields CDR1 DFQATT and CDR2 SNEGSKA (reference sequence). The V gene lost 2 bases and the J gene lost 7 bases, with 12 bases spanning the gap. This CDR3 has 13 residues. CDR3 in amino acids: CSARQSFQQPQHF. In DNA, the CDR3 is TGCAGTGCTAGACAGTCTTTTCAGCAGCCCCAGCATTTT.

The chain carries TRBV7-2 and TRBJ2-2; tentative D call: TRBD2 (6 bases). This CDR3 comprises 14 residues. Per germline, CDR1 SGHTA and CDR2 FQGNSA. Between the trimmed V and J ends, which lost 5 bases and 6 bases, there was a span of 13 bases. CDR3 in amino acids: CASSTAEGSGELFF. CDR3 bases: TGTGCCAGCAGCACCGCGGAGGGCTCCGGGGAGCTGTTTTTT. The variable domain in full, with the rest retrieved from reference TRBV7-2 and TRBJ2-2, is GAGVSQSPSNKVTEKGKDVELRCDPISGHTALYWYRQSLGQGLEFLIYFQGNSAPDKSGLPSDRFSAERTGGSVSTLTIQRTQQEDSAVYLCASSTAEGSGELFFGEGSRLTVL.

V usage is TRBV7-8 and J usage is TRBJ1-1; no clear D. Germline V gives CDR1 SGHVS, CDR2 FQNEAQ. Trimming took 5 bases from V and 5 from J, leaving 15 bases between them. CDR3 size: 14 residues. The CDR3 protein is CASSNRGGGTEAFF. The DNA of the CDR3 is TGTGCCAGCAGCAACCGGGGAGGTGGGACTGAAGCTTTCTTT.

At least ten counts were recorded for this clonotype. This chain links TRBV28 with TRBJ1-1; TRBD1 is a possible D gene (5 bases). This CDR3 is built from 13 residues. V lost 8 bases, J lost 3 bases, and 13 bases lay in between. CDR1 MDHEN and CDR2 SYDVKM come from the germline V gene. CDR3 in amino acids: CASFLPGDTEAFF. The CDR3, as DNA: TGTGCCAGCTTCCTGCCGGGGGACACTGAAGCTTTCTTT.

This clonotype was detected ten times or more. This sequence joins TRBV19 and TRBJ2-7, with D perhaps TRBD1 or TRBD2 (5 bases each). CDR3 length: 16 residues. CDR1 and CDR2 (germline): LNHDA, SQIVND (reference sequence). V lost 5 bases, J lost 4 bases, and 21 bases lay in between. CDR3 DNA sequence: TGTGCCAGTAGTCCTACCGGGGCAGTAGCTTATTACGAGCAGTACTTC. Translated: CASSPTGAVAYYEQYF.

This clonotype has at least ten counts. V and J are TRBV12-3 or TRBV12-4 and TRBJ2-7; 9 nucleotides align to TRBD1. The junction had 15 bases not matched to a gene; V was cut back by 7 bases and J by 8 bases. This CDR3 region has 15 residues. CDR3 region: CASTRARGGQGKQYF. CDR3 sequence (DNA): TGTGCCAGCACGCGGGCCCGGGGCGGACAGGGGAAGCAGTACTTC.

The chain recombines TRBV6-2 or TRBV6-3 with TRBJ2-7; 12 bases align to TRBD2. This CDR3 contains 16 residues. Per germline, CDR1 MNHEY and CDR2 SVGEGT. J gave up 2 bases and V 5 bases, and 7 bases lay outside the gene matches. Here the CDR3 reads CASSPPLAGGTYEQYF. CDR3 sequence (DNA): TGTGCCAGCAGTCCTCCTCTAGCGGGGGGGACCTACGAGCAGTACTTC.

This clonotype occurred a few times. The J gene is TRBJ2-1, the V gene TRBV19; 8 positions agree with TRBD2. There are 15 residues in the CDR3. From germline, CDR1 is LNHDA and CDR2 SQIVND (reference sequence). After removal of 4 bases from V and 0 bases from J, the junction contained 2 bases not matched to a gene. The CDR3, as DNA: TGTGCCAGTAGTACAAGCGGGAGCTCCTACAATGAGCAGTTCTTC. Translation gives CASSTSGSSYNEQFF.

This clonotype was counted at least ten times. The chain is built from TRBV12-3 or TRBV12-4 and TRBJ1-2; D possibly corresponds to TRBD1 (6 bases). The V end lost 6 bases, the J end lost 4 bases, and 12 bases lay between the germline ends. The CDR3 has 13 residues. CDR3 nucleotides: TGTGCCAGCAGCCACAGGGTCTTCTATGGCTACACCTTC. This sequence encodes CASSHRVFYGYTF.

This clonotype showed up many times. This chain connects TRBV6-2 or TRBV6-3 to TRBJ2-3; TRBD2 matches 8 bases. CDR1 is MNHEY, CDR2 SVGEGT, per germline. The CDR3 sequence is 21 residues long. V shed 0 bases and J 5 bases; nucleotides not matched to a gene: 22. The CDR3 DNA follows: TGTGCCAGCAGTTACTCGATGTTACGTAGCGGGGAGGTTGGCGCTCGAGATACGCAGTATTTT. It yields the protein CASSYSMLRSGEVGARDTQYF.

The V call is TRBV28, the J call TRBJ2-2, with 9 positions matching TRBD2. This CDR3 comprises 15 residues. Trimming took 3 bases from V and 10 from J; bases not matched to a gene: 9. CDR1 and CDR2 (germline): MDHEN, SYDVKM. The chain's CDR3 is CASSFLGLAAQELFF. CDR3 nucleotide sequence: TGTGCCAGCAGTTTTCTGGGACTAGCAGCCCAGGAGCTGTTTTTT.

This clonotype was recorded a few times. The rearrangement links TRBV6-5 to TRBJ2-3; D unclear. Germline V CDR1 and CDR2: MNHEY, SVGAGI. Between the trimmed V and J ends, which lost 0 bases and 4 bases, there was a span of 11 bases. The CDR3 is 15 amino acids. The CDR3 DNA reads as TGTGCCAGCAGTTACTCTTCTCTCACCGCAGATACGCAGTATTTT. Translating it yields CASSYSSLTADTQYF.

This clonotype was picked up a small number of times. This sequence joins TRBV20-1 and TRBJ1-6; D is perhaps TRBD1 (5 bases). Germline V gene lookup returns CDR1 DFQATT and CDR2 SNEGSKA (reference sequence). The CDR3 runs to 15 residues. Trimming stripped 3 bases from V and 5 bases from J, with 14 bases between. CDR3 coding DNA: TGCAGTGCTAGCGCCATGACAGATAATAATTCACCCCTCCACTTT. Translated, it gives CSASAMTDNNSPLHF.

This clonotype came up many times. V gene TRBV4-2 combines with J gene TRBJ2-7; D is perhaps TRBD2 (6 bases). Germline lookup yields CDR1 LGHNA and CDR2 YNFKEQ. V dropped 2 bases and J dropped 6 bases, with 11 bases sitting between them. The CDR3 is 13 amino acids. The CDR3 is CASSQLGGSEQYF. The CDR3 nucleotides are TGTGCCAGCAGCCAACTTGGGGGGAGCGAGCAGTACTTC.

This clonotype was counted between two and nine times. The CDR3 sequence: CASSLDRVIETQYF. The DNA for the CDR3 is TGCGCCAGCAGCTTAGACAGGGTTATAGAGACCCAGTACTTC. The rearrangement joins TRBV5-1 to TRBJ2-5, with 7 bases that match TRBD1. The CDR3 is 14 residues long. Germline loops: CDR1 SGHRS, CDR2 YFSETQ. J was trimmed by 4 bases and V by 2 bases; bases with no gene match: 5.

This clonotype was picked up many times. J is TRBJ2-7 and V is TRBV27; D is unclear. The germline CDR1 and CDR2 sequences are MNHEY and SMNVEV (reference sequence). CDR3 length: 13 amino acids. The V gene lost 3 bases and the J gene lost 5 bases, with 11 bases spanning the gap. DNA for the CDR3: TGTGCCAGCAGTTTCACGTTCCGGAACGAGCAGTACTTC. It codes for CASSFTFRNEQYF.

V and J are TRBV3-1 and TRBJ2-5; 9 bases agree with TRBD1. From germline, CDR1 is LGHDT and CDR2 YNNKEL (reference sequence). The CDR3 is 18 amino acids. V gave up 1 base and J gave up 0 bases; unmatched junction bases: 9. CDR3 sequence reads: CASSQANRGPFYQETQYF. CDR3 coding DNA: TGTGCCAGCAGCCAAGCAAACAGGGGGCCCTTCTACCAAGAGACCCAGTACTTC.

In its sample, this clonotype was seen many times. The chain recombines TRBV6-2 or TRBV6-3 with TRBJ2-7, with TRBD2 matching over 12 bases. The CDR3 sequence is 13 residues long. J was trimmed by 5 bases and V by 10 bases; bases with no gene match: 6. Per germline, CDR1 MNHEY and CDR2 SVGEGT. CDR3 in amino acids: CATRLAGVDEQYF. For the CDR3, the DNA is TGTGCCACGCGACTAGCGGGAGTCGACGAGCAGTACTTC.

This clonotype was found many times. The gene calls are TRBV6-2 or TRBV6-3 and TRBJ2-7; 11 positions match TRBD1. Germline V gene lookup returns CDR1 MNHEY and CDR2 SVGEGT. V shed 7 bases and J 4 bases; nucleotides not matched to a gene: 12. There are 16 residues in the CDR3. The CDR3 here is CASTYGGQGAGYEQYF. The CDR3, as DNA: TGTGCCAGCACCTACGGTGGACAGGGGGCAGGGTACGAGCAGTACTTC.

This clonotype was seen repeatedly, ten times or more. This chain links TRBV28 with TRBJ2-7; possible D gene TRBD1, 5 bases. This CDR3 contains 14 residues. Trimming removed 1 base from V and 6 bases from J, with 13 bases in between. Germline CDR1 is MDHEN and CDR2 is SYDVKM. CDR3 nucleotides: TGTGCCAGCAGTTTATCTACTTCGCAGGGCGAGCAGTACTTC. Translated, it gives CASSLSTSQGEQYF. The whole variable domain, filled in from reference TRBV28 and TRBJ2-7, reads DVKVTQSSRYLVKRTGEKVFLECVQDMDHENMFWYRQDPGLGLRLIYFSYDVKMKEKGDIPEGYSVSREKKERFSLILESASTNQTSMYLCASSLSTSQGEQYFGPGTRLTVT.

This clonotype was counted many times. The genes are TRBV6-1 and TRBJ2-7; 9 nucleotides agree with TRBD1. Trimming cost V 9 bases and J 0 bases; bases outside gene matches: 9. The CDR3 extends over 15 amino acids. The V gene's germline CDR1 is MNHNS and CDR2 SASEGT. As DNA, the CDR3 is TGTGCCAGTGTCTCCGGGACAGGGATCTCCTACGAGCAGTACTTC. This encodes CASVSGTGISYEQYF.